This TCR beta chain is from a study of T cell repertoires in ileal Crohn's disease. Study details: Median disease duration was about eight years; 35% to 45% smoked at surgery.

The germline V and J ends were trimmed by 3 bases and 4 bases, with 12 bases remaining between them. CDR1 is KGHSH and CDR2 is LQKENI in the germline V gene. CDR3 size: 14 residues. Using immunoSEQ multiplex PCR, the repertoire was profiled, and TCRdb retains in-frame clones only, with some absent. Of about 5,300 clones in the sample, about 81% are singletons; the top ten hold around 15%. Sequenced sample: ileal tissue. This receptor was obtained from an adult with Crohn's disease. The chain couples TRBV18 to TRBJ1-2, with unresolved D. Here the CDR3 DNA reads TGTGCCAGCTCACCGGCGGGAGAAACCTATGGCTACACCTTC. It yields the protein CASSPAGETYGYTF.